One sample yielded the 21 T cell receptor beta chains listed below, sequenced in a study of human T cells and chemical hapten exposure. TCRdb reprocessed the RACE reads with MiXCR, giving one entry per CDR3 protein. The data contain about 340,000 distinct CDR3 sequences, around 7% of them singletons. Time point denoted: patch test 1, 2 weeks after DPC sensitization. Documented treatment: therapeutic diphenylcyclopropenone sensitization with weekly scalp DPC. The sample here was whole blood, taken in connection with sensitization to the hapten diphenylcyclopropenone (DPC). These TCRs come from a woman aged 18 to 35 with alopecia areata. Some clones in this sample may be carry-over from other donors' samples.

This clonotype was detected only a few times. The CDR3 DNA reads as TGTGCCAGCAGCGTAGCGGCTGGCTACGAGCAGTACTTC. Encoded protein: CASSVAAGYEQYF. The rearrangement uses TRBV2 and TRBJ2-7; D might be TRBD2 (6 bases). Germline V gives CDR1 SNHLY, CDR2 FYNNEI. The CDR3 spans 13 residues. V lost 6 bases and J lost 3, with 12 bases in between.

Turning to this clonotype: A much bigger clone sits one base away, suggesting this may be a read error. This chain links TRBV29-1 with TRBJ2-1; weak D call: TRBD2 (6 bases). Trimming shortened V by 7 bases and J by 8 bases, and 15 bases separated the two germline ends. CDR1 and CDR2 from the germline V gene are SQVTM and ANQGSEA. The CDR3 spans 12 residues. The CDR3, as DNA: TGCAGCGCCAGGGACTGCCGAGATGAGCAGTTCTTC. Its protein is CSARDCRDEQFF.

This clonotype was seen many times. This chain links TRBV6-5 with TRBJ2-7; D may be TRBD1 (5 bases). With 2 bases removed from V and 6 bases from J, the gap between germline ends came to 8 bases. From germline, CDR1 is MNHEY and CDR2 SVGAGI. The length of the CDR3 is 12 residues. CDR3 region: CASSYQGSEQYF. The CDR3 bases are TGTGCCAGCAGTTACCAGGGAAGCGAGCAGTACTTC.

This clonotype was recorded a few times. The CDR3 DNA reads as TGTGCCAGCAGTCCCGGGACAGGGATGAACACTGAAGCTTTCTTT. Protein: CASSPGTGMNTEAFF. The V and J genes are TRBV12-3 or TRBV12-4 and TRBJ1-1; 9 nucleotides line up with TRBD1. The CDR3 runs 15 residues. Unmatched junction bases numbered 4, after V lost 5 bases and J lost 0 bases.

This clonotype was seen a few times. The genes are TRBV5-1 and TRBJ1-4; D remains ambiguous. Germline lookup yields CDR1 SGHRS and CDR2 YFSETQ. V lost 1 base and J 8 bases, leaving 12 bases between the germline ends. This CDR3 is built from 14 residues. The CDR3 sequence: CASSLRGEDEKLFF. The CDR3 nucleotides are TGCGCCAGCAGCTTGAGAGGCGAGGACGAAAAACTGTTTTTT. The whole variable domain, filled in from reference TRBV5-1 and TRBJ1-4, reads KAGVTQTPRYLIKTRGQQVTLSCSPISGHRSVSWYQQTPGQGLQFLFEYFSETQRNKGNFPGRFSGRQFSNSRSEMNVSTLELGDSALYLCASSLRGEDEKLFFGSGTQLSVL.

The sample holds many counts of this clonotype. V is TRBV29-1 and J is TRBJ2-7; 8 bases agree with TRBD1. In germline, CDR1 is SQVTM, CDR2 ANQGSEA. CDR3 length: 14 residues. After removal of 4 bases from V and 0 bases from J, the junction contained 5 bases not matched to a gene. The CDR3: CSVARDRLSYEQYF. In nucleotides, the CDR3 is TGCAGCGTTGCCCGGGACAGGCTCTCCTACGAGCAGTACTTC.

This clonotype occurred a few times. V usage is TRBV5-1 and J usage is TRBJ1-1; 8 bases fit TRBD1. V dropped 6 bases and J dropped 0; count of bases not matched to a gene: 7. CDR1 SGHRS and CDR2 YFSETQ come from the germline V gene. The CDR3 contains 15 residues. The CDR3 protein is CASKAGTGMNTEAFF. The CDR3 DNA is TGCGCCAGCAAAGCCGGGACAGGTATGAACACTGAAGCTTTCTTT.

The J gene is TRBJ2-7, the V gene TRBV6-1; possibly TRBD1 or TRBD2 for D (5 bases each). The V end was cut by 1 base, the J end by 4 bases, with 23 bases between. Germline V gene data show CDR1 as MNHNS and CDR2 as SASEGT. The CDR3 consists of 18 residues. The CDR3 DNA sequence: TGTGCCAGCAGTGAAGGCCCGCCGGGGCCCGGGCTGTGGTACGAGCAGTACTTC. It encodes CASSEGPPGPGLWYEQYF.

This clonotype was found a few times. The rearrangement links TRBV5-1 to TRBJ1-4; TRBD1 is a possible D gene (5 bases). V was clipped by 0 bases and J by 6 bases, with 15 bases between them. The CDR3 is 16 amino acids. Germline CDR1 and CDR2: SGHRS and YFSETQ. This chain's CDR3 is CASSLGTGGAHEKLFF. CDR3 sequence (DNA): TGCGCCAGCAGCTTGGGGACTGGCGGGGCCCATGAAAAACTGTTTTTT.

Ten or more counts support this clonotype. The chain combines TRBV25-1 with TRBJ1-2; D not certain. Looked up from germline, CDR1 is MGHDK and CDR2 is SYGVNS. Trimming left V 3 bases short and J 8 bases short, with 13 bases between. This CDR3 has 13 residues. The CDR3 DNA reads as TGTGCCAGCAGTGATAGAACAGCGGGGGGCTACACCTTC. Its protein is CASSDRTAGGYTF.

The CDR3: CASSGDRGLQPQHF. DNA for the CDR3: TGTGCCAGCAGCGGGGACAGGGGGCTGCAGCCCCAGCATTTT. This chain joins TRBV7-9 and TRBJ1-5; TRBD1 agrees at 12 bases. Germline values: CDR1 SEHNR, CDR2 FQNEAQ (reference sequence). This CDR3 comprises 14 residues. Losses at the gene ends were 5 bases for V and 7 bases for J; bases not matched to a gene: 3.

This clonotype was found a few times. The V and J genes are TRBV10-3 and TRBJ1-3; 7 bases match TRBD1. The germline gives CDR1 ENHRY, CDR2 SYGVKD. Trimming took 5 bases from V and 4 from J; bases not matched to a gene: 2. The CDR3 has 13 residues. The CDR3 nucleotides are TGTGCCATCAGTCTGGACAGGGGAAACACCATATATTTT. Translating gives CAISLDRGNTIYF.

The chain couples TRBV6-2 or TRBV6-3 to TRBJ2-1; TRBD2 agrees at 11 bases. The CDR3 has 16 residues. V was clipped by 2 bases and J by 8 bases; unmatched bases: 8. Germline V gene data show CDR1 as MNHEY and CDR2 as SVGEGT. The CDR3 sequence is CASSYLAGGLLDEQFF. CDR3 nucleotide sequence: TGTGCCAGCAGTTACCTAGCGGGGGGACTACTGGATGAGCAGTTCTTC.

This clonotype was seen only a few times. This chain connects TRBV27 to TRBJ2-3, with D hard to call. The germline CDR1 and CDR2 sequences are MNHEY and SMNVEV (reference sequence). The ends were cut back, 8 bases at V and 8 bases at J, with 11 bases in the middle. CDR3 size: 11 residues. The CDR3 DNA reads TGTGCCAGCGGTGGCTTTGGTACGCAGTATTTT. As protein: CASGGFGTQYF.

The J gene is TRBJ2-3, the V gene TRBV2; TRBD2 is a possible D gene (6 bases). CDR3 size: 15 residues. The germline V gene has CDR1 SNHLY and CDR2 FYNNEI. V was shortened by 7 bases and J by 0 bases, with 14 bases between the two germline ends. The CDR3 here is CASNPQLASTDTQYF. For the CDR3, the DNA is TGTGCCAGCAACCCCCAACTAGCAAGCACAGATACGCAGTATTTT.

This clonotype has only a few counts. The rearrangement uses TRBV12-3 or TRBV12-4 and TRBJ2-2; tentative D call: TRBD2 (7 bases). Trimming took off 2 bases at V and 1 base at J, with 17 bases between the two ends. The CDR3 spans 18 residues. CDR3 region: CASSLTGGQTLNTGELFF. In DNA, the CDR3 is TGTGCCAGCAGTTTAACCGGGGGGCAAACCCTGAACACCGGGGAGCTGTTTTTT.

This clonotype was detected many times. The J gene is TRBJ1-1, the V gene TRBV6-2 or TRBV6-3; D ambiguous. CDR1 is MNHEY and CDR2 is SVGEGT in the germline V gene. The V gene lost 6 bases and the J gene lost 1 base, with 3 bases spanning the gap. The CDR3 totals 11 residues. CDR3 in amino acids: CASRKNTEAFF. CDR3 nucleotides: TGTGCCAGCAGGAAGAACACTGAAGCTTTCTTT.

At least ten counts were recorded for this clonotype. This chain connects TRBV5-1 to TRBJ2-2; D possibly corresponds to TRBD1 (6 bases). The CDR3 is made up of 16 amino acids. Trimming removed 1 base from V and 2 bases from J, with 12 bases in between. CDR1 SGHRS and CDR2 YFSETQ come from the germline V gene. In DNA, the CDR3 is TGCGCCAGCAGCTTGTGGGCAGGGGCCAACACCGGGGAGCTGTTTTTT. This encodes CASSLWAGANTGELFF.

The chain links TRBV5-1 to TRBJ2-5, with D maybe TRBD1 (5 bases). The CDR3 runs to 15 residues. Trimming left V 0 bases short and J 0 bases short, with 9 bases between. Germline CDR1 reads SGHRS; CDR2 reads YFSETQ. The CDR3 protein is CASSLGGSYQETQYF. CDR3 nucleotides: TGCGCCAGCAGCTTGGGGGGCAGCTACCAAGAGACCCAGTACTTC.

This clonotype was picked up a small number of times. In DNA, the CDR3 is TGTGCCAGCAGTTTATCGTCAGCCAAACAAGAGACCCAGTACTTC. Its translation is CASSLSSAKQETQYF. The chain uses TRBV27 and TRBJ2-5; D is uncertain. V lost 0 bases, J lost 2 bases, and 10 bases lay in between. Germline CDR1 reads MNHEY; CDR2 reads SMNVEV (reference sequence). There are 15 residues in the CDR3.

V gene TRBV9 combines with J gene TRBJ2-3, with TRBD2 matching 8 bases. Germline V CDR1 and CDR2: SGDLS, YYNGEE. The CDR3 runs to 15 residues. J gave up 3 bases and V 2 bases, and 5 bases lay outside the gene matches. In DNA, the CDR3 is TGTGCCAGCAGCGTTGGCGGGGGGATTACAGATACGCAGTATTTT. It yields the protein CASSVGGGITDTQYF.